The rows below give T cell receptor beta chains drawn from one sample of a study of blood T cell repertoires in COVID-19. TCRdb keeps only in-frame clones here, not all; method: immunoSEQ multiplex PCR. The sample has some 40,000 clones, approximately 80% seen once. Sequencing was carried out using peripheral blood. The source of these receptors is a human donor in a cohort sampled during active COVID-19. CDR3s include the opening cysteine and the closing phenylalanine or tryptophan. Each record gives: V gene, J gene, clone size, D gene, CDR3 DNA, CDR3 protein. The D gene is left open where the match is weak. The size of a clone is reported for some rows only, either as once, few or many, or as a class for expanded clones.

>TRBV27|TRBJ2-7|-|-
TGTGCCAGCAGTTTATCGACCCCCTTTGGACTCATATCCTACGAGCAGTACTTC
CASSLSTPFGLISYEQYF
>TRBV18|TRBJ1-5|few|-
TGTGCCAGCTCGCGGGACTTCAATCAGCCCCAGCATTTT
CASSRDFNQPQHF
>TRBV10-3|TRBJ1-1|-|-
TGTGCCACCCAGCCTGGGGGGAAGGATGGGAACACTGAAGCTTTCTTT
CATQPGGKDGNTEAFF
>TRBV29-1|TRBJ2-3|-|-
TGCAGCGTCCAGGGGGGAGCGAGAGGTCCAGATACGCAGTATTTT
CSVQGGARGPDTQYF
>TRBV6-1|TRBJ2-7|-|-
TGTGCCAGCAGTGAGGTAACTTCCTACGAGCAGTACTTC
CASSEVTSYEQYF
>TRBV7-2|TRBJ2-7|-|-
TGTGCCAGCAGCTTAACGGCAGGGAGGACCTACGAGCAGTACTTC
CASSLTAGRTYEQYF
>TRBV12-2|TRBJ2-7|-|-
TGTGCAAGTCGCTTAGTTAAGAGACTAGCGGCCGCCTACGAGCAGTACTTC
CASRLVKRLAAAYEQYF
>TRBV19|TRBJ2-3|-|TRBD2
TGTGCCAGTAGTATATATACGGGACTAGAGGGGGCAGATACGCAGTATTTT
CASSIYTGLEGADTQYF
>TRBV27|TRBJ1-5|-|TRBD1
TGTGCCAGCAGGGGGACAGCCCGTAATCAGCCCCAGCATTTT
CASRGTARNQPQHF
>TRBV7-3|TRBJ2-1|-|-
TGTGCCAGCAGCTTAACTCGCGCGGCCGCCAATGAGCAGTTCTTC
CASSLTRAAANEQFF
>TRBV27|TRBJ1-3|-|TRBD1
TGTGCCAGGATCCCCTTTCAGGGGGCAAAGGGAAACACCATATATTTT
CARIPFQGAKGNTIYF
>TRBV20-1|TRBJ1-1|-|TRBD1
TGCAGTGCTAGTGACAGGGCGGACACTGAAGCTTTCTTT
CSASDRADTEAFF
>TRBV11-2|TRBJ2-1|-|TRBD2
TGTGCCAGCAGCTTAGAACTAGCGGGAGCCAATGAGCAGTTCTTC
CASSLELAGANEQFF
>TRBV19|TRBJ1-5|-|-
TGTGCCAGTAGAGACAGAAGCAATCAGCCCCAGCATTTT
CASRDRSNQPQHF
>TRBV29-1|TRBJ1-1|-|TRBD1
TGCAGCGTTGGTCCGGGACAGCTGAACACTGAAGCTTTCTTT
CSVGPGQLNTEAFF
>TRBV3-1/TRBV3-2|TRBJ2-3|-|TRBD2
TGTGCCAGCAGCCAAGATCTTGCTAGCGGGAGTGCAGATACGCAGTATTTT
CASSQDLASGSADTQYF
>TRBV15|TRBJ1-3|-|-
TGTGCCACCAGCAGAGATAAGACCCCGGCGGGAGGAAACACCATATATTTT
CATSRDKTPAGGNTIYF
>TRBV6-5|TRBJ2-1|-|-
TGTGCCGGGCCTAGGACAGCGAGTTACAATGAGCAGTTCTTC
CAGPRTASYNEQFF
>TRBV5-4|TRBJ2-7|-|TRBD1
TGTGCCAGCAGCCTTCGACAGGGAATCAACGAGCAGTACTTC
CASSLRQGINEQYF
>TRBV5-4|TRBJ2-3|-|-
TGTGCCAGCAGCTTGGGGCGCACAGATACGCAGTATTTT
CASSLGRTDTQYF
>TRBV7-6|TRBJ2-5|-|TRBD1
TGTGCCAGCAGCTTAGTGGACAGGTCAAAGACCCAGTACTTC
CASSLVDRSKTQYF
>TRBV7-2|TRBJ1-2|-|TRBD1
TGTGCCAGCAGCGCGGGACAGATCTATGGCTACACCTTC
CASSAGQIYGYTF